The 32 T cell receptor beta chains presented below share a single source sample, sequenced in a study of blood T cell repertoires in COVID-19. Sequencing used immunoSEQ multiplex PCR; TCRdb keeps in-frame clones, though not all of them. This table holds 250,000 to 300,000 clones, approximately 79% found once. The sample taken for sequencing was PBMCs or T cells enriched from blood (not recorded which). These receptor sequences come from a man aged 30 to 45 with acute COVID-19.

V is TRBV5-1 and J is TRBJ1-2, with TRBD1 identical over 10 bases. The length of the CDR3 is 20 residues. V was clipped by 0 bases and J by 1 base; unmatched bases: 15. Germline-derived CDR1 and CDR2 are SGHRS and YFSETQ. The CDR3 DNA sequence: TGCGCCAGCAGCTTGGAGGTTTTTGACAGGGGGCGCGGTTTTAACTATGGCTACACCTTC. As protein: CASSLEVFDRGRGFNYGYTF.

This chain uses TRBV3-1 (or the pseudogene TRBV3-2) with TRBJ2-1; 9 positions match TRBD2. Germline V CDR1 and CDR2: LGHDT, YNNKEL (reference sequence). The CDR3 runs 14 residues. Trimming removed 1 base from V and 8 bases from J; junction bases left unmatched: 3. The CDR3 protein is CASSQGGGAHEQFF. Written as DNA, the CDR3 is TGTGCCAGCAGCCAAGGCGGGGGGGCGCATGAGCAGTTCTTC.

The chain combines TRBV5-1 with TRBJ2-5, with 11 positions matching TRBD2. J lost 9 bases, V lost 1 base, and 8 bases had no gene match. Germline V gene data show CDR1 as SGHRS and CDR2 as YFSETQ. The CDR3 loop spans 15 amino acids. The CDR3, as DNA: TGCGCCAGCAGCTTGATTCCTAGCGGGGGGATGGCCCAGTACTTC. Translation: CASSLIPSGGMAQYF.

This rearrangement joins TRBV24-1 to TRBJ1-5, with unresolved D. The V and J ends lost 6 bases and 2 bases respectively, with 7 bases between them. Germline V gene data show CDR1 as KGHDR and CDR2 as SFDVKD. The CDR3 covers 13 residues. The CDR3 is CATSLRGNQPQHF. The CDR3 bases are TGTGCCACCAGTCTGCGGGGCAATCAGCCCCAGCATTTT.

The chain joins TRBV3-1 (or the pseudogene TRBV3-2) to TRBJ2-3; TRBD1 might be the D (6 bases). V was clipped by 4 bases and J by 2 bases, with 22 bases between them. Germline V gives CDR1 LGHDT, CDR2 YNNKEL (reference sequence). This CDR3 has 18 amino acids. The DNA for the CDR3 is TGTGCCAGCAGCCCTAGACAGGTTGGGGTGGGATACACAGATACGCAGTATTTT. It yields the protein CASSPRQVGVGYTDTQYF.

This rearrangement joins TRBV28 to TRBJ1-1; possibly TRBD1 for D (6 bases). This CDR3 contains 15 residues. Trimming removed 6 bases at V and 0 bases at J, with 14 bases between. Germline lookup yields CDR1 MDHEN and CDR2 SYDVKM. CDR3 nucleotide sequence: TGTGCCAGCAGCAGGGGCCGAGGGGTGAACACTGAAGCTTTCTTT. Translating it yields CASSRGRGVNTEAFF.

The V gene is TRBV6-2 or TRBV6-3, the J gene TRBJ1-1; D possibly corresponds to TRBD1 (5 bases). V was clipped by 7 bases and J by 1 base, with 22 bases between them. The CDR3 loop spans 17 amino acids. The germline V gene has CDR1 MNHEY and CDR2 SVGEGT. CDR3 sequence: CASTPGGAREKNTEAFF. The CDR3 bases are TGTGCCAGCACCCCCGGAGGGGCCAGGGAAAAGAACACTGAAGCTTTCTTT.

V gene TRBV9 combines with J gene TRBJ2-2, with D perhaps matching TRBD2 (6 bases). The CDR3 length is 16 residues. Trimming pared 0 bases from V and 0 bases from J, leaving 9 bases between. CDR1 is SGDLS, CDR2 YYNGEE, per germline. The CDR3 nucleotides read TGTGCCAGCAGCGTAGGCGGGAAAACGAACACCGGGGAGCTGTTTTTT. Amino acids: CASSVGGKTNTGELFF.

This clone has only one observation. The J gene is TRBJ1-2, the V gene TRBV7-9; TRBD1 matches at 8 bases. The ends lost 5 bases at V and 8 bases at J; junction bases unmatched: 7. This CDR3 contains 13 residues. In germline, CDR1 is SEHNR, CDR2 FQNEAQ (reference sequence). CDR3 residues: CASSPDRASGYTF. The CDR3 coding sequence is TGTGCCAGCAGCCCGGACAGGGCGTCGGGCTACACCTTC.

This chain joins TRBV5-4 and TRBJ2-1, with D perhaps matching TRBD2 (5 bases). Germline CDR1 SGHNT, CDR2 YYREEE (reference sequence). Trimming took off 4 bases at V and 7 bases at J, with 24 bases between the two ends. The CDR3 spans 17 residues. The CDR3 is CASSILRGTSVGNEQFF. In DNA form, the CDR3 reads TGTGCCAGCAGCATTCTCCGGGGTACCTCCGTTGGGAATGAGCAGTTCTTC.

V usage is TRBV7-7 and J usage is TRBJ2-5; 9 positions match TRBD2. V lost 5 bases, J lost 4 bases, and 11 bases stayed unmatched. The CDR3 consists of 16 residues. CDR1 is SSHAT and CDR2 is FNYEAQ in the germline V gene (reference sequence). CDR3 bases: TGTGCCAGCAGCCTAAATAGCGGGGGAGGTCGAGAGACCCAGTACTTC. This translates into CASSLNSGGGRETQYF. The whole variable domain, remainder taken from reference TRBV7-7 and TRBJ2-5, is GAGVSQSPRYKVTKRGQDVTLRCDPISSHATLYWYQQALGQGPEFLTYFNYEAQPDKSGLPSDRFSAERPEGSISTLTIQRTEQRDSAMYRCASSLNSGGGRETQYFGPGTRLLVL.

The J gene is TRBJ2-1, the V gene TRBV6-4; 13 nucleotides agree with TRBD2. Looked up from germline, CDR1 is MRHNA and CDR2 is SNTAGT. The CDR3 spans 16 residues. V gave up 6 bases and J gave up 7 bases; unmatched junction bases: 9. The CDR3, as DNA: TGTGCCAGCAGCCGGCAGGGACTAGCGGGGAGGAATGAGCAGTTCTTC. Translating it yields CASSRQGLAGRNEQFF.

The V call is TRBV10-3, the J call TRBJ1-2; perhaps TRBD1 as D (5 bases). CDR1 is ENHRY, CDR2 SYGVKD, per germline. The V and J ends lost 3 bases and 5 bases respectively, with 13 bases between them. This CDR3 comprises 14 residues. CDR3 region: CAISEKGQKYGYTF. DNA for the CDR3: TGTGCCATCAGTGAAAAGGGGCAGAAGTATGGCTACACCTTC.

The chain's CDR3 is CASKRGTSGNYEQYV. The DNA for the CDR3 is TGTGCCAGCAAACGAGGGACTAGCGGGAACTACGAGCAGTACGTC. This rearrangement joins TRBV6-5 to TRBJ2-7, with 13 bases fitting TRBD2. Trimming cost V 7 bases and J 3 bases; bases outside gene matches: 6. Looked up from germline, CDR1 is MNHEY and CDR2 is SVGAGI. This CDR3 spans 15 amino acids.

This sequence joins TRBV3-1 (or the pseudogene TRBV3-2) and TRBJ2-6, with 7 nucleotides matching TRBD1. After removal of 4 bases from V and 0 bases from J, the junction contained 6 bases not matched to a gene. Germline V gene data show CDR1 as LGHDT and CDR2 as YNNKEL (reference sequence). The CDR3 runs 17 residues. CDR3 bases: TGTGCCAGCAGCCTTTACAGGGGCTCCTCTGGGGCCAACGTCCTGACTTTC. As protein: CASSLYRGSSGANVLTF.

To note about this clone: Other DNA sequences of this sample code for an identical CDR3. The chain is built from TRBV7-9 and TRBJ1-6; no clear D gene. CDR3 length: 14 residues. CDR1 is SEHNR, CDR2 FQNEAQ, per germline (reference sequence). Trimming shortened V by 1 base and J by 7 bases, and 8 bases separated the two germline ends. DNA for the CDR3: TGTGCCAGCAGCTTAGGTCAGAACAATTCACCCCTCCACTTT. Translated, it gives CASSLGQNNSPLHF.

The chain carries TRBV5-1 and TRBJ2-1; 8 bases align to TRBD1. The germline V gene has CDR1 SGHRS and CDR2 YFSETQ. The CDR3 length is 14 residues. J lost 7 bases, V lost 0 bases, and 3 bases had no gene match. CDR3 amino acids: CASSLEGQENEQFF. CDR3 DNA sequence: TGCGCCAGCAGCTTGGAGGGACAGGAGAATGAGCAGTTCTTC.

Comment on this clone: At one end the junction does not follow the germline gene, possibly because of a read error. CDR3 loop: CASSLVAGANTEAFF. DNA for the CDR3: TGTGCCAGCAGCTTGGTAGCGGGGGCGAACACTGAAGCTTTCTTT. The chain links TRBV5-1 to TRBJ1-1; TRBD1 might be the D (6 bases). CDR3 size: 15 residues. Germline CDR1 and CDR2: SGHRS and YFSETQ.

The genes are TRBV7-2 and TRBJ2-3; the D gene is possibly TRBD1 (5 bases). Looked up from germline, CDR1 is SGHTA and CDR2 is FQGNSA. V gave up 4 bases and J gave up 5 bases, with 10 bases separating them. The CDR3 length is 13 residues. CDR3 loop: CASSSQGRDTQYF. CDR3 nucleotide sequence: TGTGCCAGCAGCTCTCAGGGTCGAGATACGCAGTATTTT.

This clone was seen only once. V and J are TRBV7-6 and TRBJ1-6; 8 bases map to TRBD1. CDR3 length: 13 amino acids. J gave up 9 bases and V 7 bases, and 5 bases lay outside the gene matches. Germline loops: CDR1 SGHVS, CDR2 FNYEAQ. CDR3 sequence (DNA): TGTGCCAGCACCACAGGGGGACGTTCACCCCTCCACTTT. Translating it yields CASTTGGRSPLHF.

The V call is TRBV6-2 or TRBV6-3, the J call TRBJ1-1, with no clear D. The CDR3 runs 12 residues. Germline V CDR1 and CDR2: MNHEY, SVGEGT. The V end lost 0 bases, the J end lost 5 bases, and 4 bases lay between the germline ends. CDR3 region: CASSYSRTEAFF. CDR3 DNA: TGTGCCAGCAGTTACTCGAGGACTGAAGCTTTCTTT.

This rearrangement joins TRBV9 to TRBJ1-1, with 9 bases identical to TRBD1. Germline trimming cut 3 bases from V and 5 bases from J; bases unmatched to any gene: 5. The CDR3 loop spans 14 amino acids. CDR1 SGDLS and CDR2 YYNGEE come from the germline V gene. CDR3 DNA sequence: TGTGCCAGCAGCGCCAACAGGGGGCTAACTGAAGCTTTCTTT. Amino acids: CASSANRGLTEAFF.

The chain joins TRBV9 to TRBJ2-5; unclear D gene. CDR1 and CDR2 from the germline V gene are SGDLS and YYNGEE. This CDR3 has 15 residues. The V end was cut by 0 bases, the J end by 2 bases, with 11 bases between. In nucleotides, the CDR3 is TGTGCCAGCAGCGTAGCTGGATTAGCTCAAGAGACCCAGTACTTC. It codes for CASSVAGLAQETQYF.

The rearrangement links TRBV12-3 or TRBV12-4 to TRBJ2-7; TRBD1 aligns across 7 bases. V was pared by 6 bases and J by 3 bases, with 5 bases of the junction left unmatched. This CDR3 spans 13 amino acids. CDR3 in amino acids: CASSRDRNYEQYV. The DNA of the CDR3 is TGTGCCAGCAGCAGGGACAGAAACTACGAGCAGTACGTC.

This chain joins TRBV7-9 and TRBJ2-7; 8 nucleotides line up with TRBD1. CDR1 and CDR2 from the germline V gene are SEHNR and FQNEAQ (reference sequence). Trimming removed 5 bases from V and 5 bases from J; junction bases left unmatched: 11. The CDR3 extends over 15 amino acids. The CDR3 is CASSDGGTGPNEQYV. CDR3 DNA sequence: TGTGCCAGCAGCGATGGGGGGACAGGACCTAACGAGCAGTACGTC.

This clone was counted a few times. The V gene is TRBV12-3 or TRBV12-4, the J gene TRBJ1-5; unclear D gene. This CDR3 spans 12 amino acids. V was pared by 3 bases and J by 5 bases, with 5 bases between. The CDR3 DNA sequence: TGTGCCAGCAGTTTTAGTGATCAGCCCCAGCATTTT. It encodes CASSFSDQPQHF.

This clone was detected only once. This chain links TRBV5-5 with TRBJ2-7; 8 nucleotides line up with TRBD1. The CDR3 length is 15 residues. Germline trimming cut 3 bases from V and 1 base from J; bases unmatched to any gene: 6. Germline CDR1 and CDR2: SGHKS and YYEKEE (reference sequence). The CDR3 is CASSSGTGRSYEQYV. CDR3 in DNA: TGTGCCAGCAGCTCCGGGACAGGTAGATCCTACGAGCAGTACGTC.

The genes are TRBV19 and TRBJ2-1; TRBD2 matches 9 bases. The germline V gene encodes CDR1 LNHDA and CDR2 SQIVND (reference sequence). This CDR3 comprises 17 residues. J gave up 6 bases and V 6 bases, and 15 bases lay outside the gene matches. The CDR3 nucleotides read TGTGCCAGTAGATTGAGGAAAACGGGACTAGCCGGCAATGAGCAGTTCTTC. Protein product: CASRLRKTGLAGNEQFF.

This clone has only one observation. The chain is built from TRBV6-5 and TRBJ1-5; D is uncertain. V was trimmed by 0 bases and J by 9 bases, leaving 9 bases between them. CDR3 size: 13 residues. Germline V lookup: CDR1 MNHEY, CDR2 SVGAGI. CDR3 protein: CASSYSALRPQHF. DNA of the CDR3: TGTGCCAGCAGTTACTCCGCCCTGCGGCCCCAGCATTTT.

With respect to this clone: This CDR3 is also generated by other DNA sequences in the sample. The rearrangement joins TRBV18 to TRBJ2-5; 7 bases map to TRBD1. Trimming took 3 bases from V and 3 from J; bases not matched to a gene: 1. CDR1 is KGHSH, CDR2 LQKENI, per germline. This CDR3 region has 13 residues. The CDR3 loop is CASSPGTEETQYF. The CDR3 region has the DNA TGTGCCAGCTCACCGGGGACAGAAGAGACCCAGTACTTC.

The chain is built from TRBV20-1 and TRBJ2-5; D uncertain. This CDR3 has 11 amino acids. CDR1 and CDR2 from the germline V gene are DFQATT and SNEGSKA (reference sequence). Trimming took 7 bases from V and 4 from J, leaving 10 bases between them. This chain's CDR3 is CSGAHGETQYF. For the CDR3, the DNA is TGCAGTGGAGCTCACGGAGAGACCCAGTACTTC.

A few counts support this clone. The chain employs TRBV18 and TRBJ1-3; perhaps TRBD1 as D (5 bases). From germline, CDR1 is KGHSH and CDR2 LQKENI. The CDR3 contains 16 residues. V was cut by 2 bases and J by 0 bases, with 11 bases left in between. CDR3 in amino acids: CASSPETASSGNTIYF. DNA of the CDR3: TGTGCCAGCTCACCAGAGACAGCCAGCTCTGGAAACACCATATATTTT.